The source of this TCR beta chain is a study of shared clonotypes between healthy human individuals. Study overall: Plates per donor: three CD4 naive, three CD4 memory, two CD8 naive, one CD8 memory. Study-wide points: Clonotype sharing among donors, it was expected, would be affected by sequencing depth. Clonotypes shared by all four donors outscored non-shared clonotypes in generation probability.

CD8 cells regarded as naive lacked CD45RO, were positively chosen for CCR7, and omitted terminally differentiated effector memory CD45RA+ cells. Healthy HIV-negative adults with no recent acute infections or vaccinations were recruited as donors. Concerning this clone: Its specificity is unknown.

The data were produced by immunoSEQ multiplex PCR, yet TCRdb's version contains in-frame clones alone and is incomplete. Of approximately 600,000 clones listed, about 95% are singletons. CDR1 is SGHRS and CDR2 is YFSETQ in the germline V gene. Trimming took off 1 base at V and 0 bases at J, with 8 bases between the two ends. The CDR3 is 14 amino acids. The receptor was isolated from a woman in her twenties or thirties in good health. The V call is TRBV5-1, the J call TRBJ2-7; tentative D call: TRBD2 (5 bases). The sample consisted of naive CD8+ T cells sorted from blood. The chain's CDR3 is CASSLFAGSYEQYF. DNA for the CDR3: TGCGCCAGCAGCTTGTTTGCGGGCTCCTACGAGCAGTACTTC.